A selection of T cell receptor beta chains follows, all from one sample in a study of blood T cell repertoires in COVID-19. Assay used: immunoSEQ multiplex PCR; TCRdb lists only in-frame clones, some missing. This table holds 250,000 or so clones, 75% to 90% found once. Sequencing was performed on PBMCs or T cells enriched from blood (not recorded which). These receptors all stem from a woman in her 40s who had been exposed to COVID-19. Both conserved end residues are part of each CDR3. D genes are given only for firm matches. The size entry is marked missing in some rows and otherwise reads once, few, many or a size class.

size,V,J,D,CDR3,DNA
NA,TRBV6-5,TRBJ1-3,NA,CASSLQGDGNTIYF,TGTGCCAGCAGTCTACAGGGTGATGGAAACACCATATATTTT
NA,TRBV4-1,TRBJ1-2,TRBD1,CASSRPTGAPRGYTF,TGCGCCAGCAGCCGACCCACAGGGGCCCCTCGGGGCTACACCTTC
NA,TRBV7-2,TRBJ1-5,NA,CASSLGLGGDQPQHF,TGTGCCAGCAGCTTAGGGTTGGGAGGCGATCAGCCCCAGCATTTT
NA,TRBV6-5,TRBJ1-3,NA,CASAAGPGNTIYF,TGTGCCAGCGCGGCGGGGCCTGGAAACACCATATATTTT
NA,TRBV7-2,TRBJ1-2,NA,CASSLGRGTNYGYTF,TGTGCCAGCAGCTTAGGGAGGGGTACTAACTATGGCTACACCTTC
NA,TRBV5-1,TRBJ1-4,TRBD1,CASSFGQGNEKLFF,TGCGCCAGCAGCTTCGGACAGGGGAATGAAAAACTGTTTTTT
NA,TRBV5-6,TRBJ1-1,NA,CASSLPGGHEAFF,TGTGCCAGCAGTCTCCCCGGGGGGCATGAAGCTTTCTTT
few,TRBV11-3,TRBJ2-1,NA,CASSKSPEQFF,TGTGCCAGCAGTAAAAGCCCCGAGCAGTTCTTC
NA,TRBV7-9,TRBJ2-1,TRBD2,CASSYKLTSGVSLGEQFF,TGTGCCAGCAGCTACAAGTTGACTAGCGGGGTTTCGTTAGGTGAGCAGTTCTTC
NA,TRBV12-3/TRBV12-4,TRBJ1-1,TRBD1,CASSDRETTEAFF,TGTGCCAGCAGTGACAGGGAAACGACTGAAGCTTTCTTT
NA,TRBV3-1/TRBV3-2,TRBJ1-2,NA,CASSQDTGTYYGYTF,TGTGCCAGCAGCCAGGATACAGGGACCTACTATGGCTACACCTTC
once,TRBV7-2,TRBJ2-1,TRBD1,CASSATGVDEQFF,TGTGCCAGCAGCGCCACAGGGGTCGATGAGCAGTTCTTC
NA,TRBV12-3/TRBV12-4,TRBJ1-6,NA,CASSLGVDTLHF,TGTGCCAGCAGTTTAGGTGTCGACACCCTCCACTTT
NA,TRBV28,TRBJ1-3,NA,CASGRDLSIYF,TGTGCCAGCGGGAGGGACCTTTCCATATATTTT
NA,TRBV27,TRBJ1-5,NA,CASSLNRGTNQPQHF,TGTGCCAGCAGTTTAAATCGCGGAACCAATCAGCCCCAGCATTTT
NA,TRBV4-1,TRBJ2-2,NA,CASSRIRRGKGGTGELFF,TGCGCCAGCAGCCGGATAAGGCGGGGGAAGGGGGGCACCGGGGAGCTGTTTTTT
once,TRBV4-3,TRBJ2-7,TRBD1,CASSQEDRGWEQYF,TGCGCCAGCAGCCAAGAGGACAGGGGATGGGAGCAGTACTTC
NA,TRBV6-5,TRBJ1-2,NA,CASTQDSGVYGYTF,TGTGCCAGCACCCAGGACAGCGGAGTTTATGGCTACACCTTC
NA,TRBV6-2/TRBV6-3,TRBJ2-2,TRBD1,CASSLRTGGGGTGELFF,TGTGCCAGCAGTCTACGGACAGGGGGCGGTGGTACCGGGGAGCTGTTTTTT
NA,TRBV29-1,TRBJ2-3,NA,CSVAVWGDRTDTQYF,TGCAGCGTTGCGGTTTGGGGGGACCGTACAGATACGCAGTATTTT
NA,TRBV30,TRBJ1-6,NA,CAWSTLVVWSLHF,TGTGCCTGGAGTACGCTTGTAGTCTGGTCCCTCCACTTT
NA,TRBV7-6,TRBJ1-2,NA,CASSNVRGGYTF,TGTGCCAGCAGCAACGTAAGAGGTGGCTACACCTTC
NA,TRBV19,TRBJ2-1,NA,CASIDKFGYNEQFF,TGTGCCAGCATCGACAAGTTTGGGTACAATGAGCAGTTCTTC
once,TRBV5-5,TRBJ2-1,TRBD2,CASSSSASGRPYNEQFF,TGTGCCAGCAGCTCAAGTGCTAGCGGGAGGCCCTACAATGAGCAGTTCTTC
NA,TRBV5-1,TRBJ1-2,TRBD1,CASSLEGTEAYGYTF,TGTGCCAGCAGCTTGGAGGGGACAGAAGCCTATGGCTACACCTTC
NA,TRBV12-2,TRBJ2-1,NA,CASRPGLAGYEQFF,TGTGCAAGTCGCCCAGGACTAGCGGGGTATGAGCAGTTCTTC
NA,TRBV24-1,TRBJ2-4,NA,CATSDWGEKNIQYF,TGTGCCACCAGTGATTGGGGGGAAAAAAACATTCAGTACTTC
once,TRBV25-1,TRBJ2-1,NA,CASSDPRGTYNEQFF,TGTGCCAGCAGTGACCCGAGGGGGACCTACAATGAGCAGTTCTTC
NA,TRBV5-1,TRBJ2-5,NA,CASSLTGTQRETQYF,TGTGCCAGCAGCTTGACAGGCACACAACGAGAGACCCAGTACTTC
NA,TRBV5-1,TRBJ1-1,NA,CASSTGLGWTEAFF,TGCGCCAGCAGTACAGGGCTCGGGTGGACTGAAGCTTTCTTT
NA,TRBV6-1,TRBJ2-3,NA,CASRKEHRADTQYF,TGTGCCAGCAGGAAAGAGCACAGGGCCGATACGCAGTATTTT
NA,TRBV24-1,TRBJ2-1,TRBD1,CATSDLHRDRGDNEQFF,TGTGCCACCAGTGATTTACACCGGGACAGGGGTGACAATGAGCAGTTCTTC
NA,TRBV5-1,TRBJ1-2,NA,CASRGNYGYTF,TGCGCCAGCCGAGGGAACTATGGCTACACCTTC
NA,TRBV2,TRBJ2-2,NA,CASRTSEGRTGELFF,TGTGCCAGCAGGACCTCGGAGGGACGGACCGGGGAGCTGTTTTTT
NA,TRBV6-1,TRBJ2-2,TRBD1,CASSASGDRHTGELFF,TGTGCCAGCAGTGCTTCCGGGGACAGACACACCGGGGAGCTGTTTTTT
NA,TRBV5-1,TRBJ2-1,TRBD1,CASRGSSPWDEQFF,TGTGCCAGCAGGGGGTCTAGCCCGTGGGATGAGCAGTTCTTC
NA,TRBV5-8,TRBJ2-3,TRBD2,CASSVASGDWFDTQYF,TGTGCCAGCAGCGTAGCTAGCGGGGATTGGTTTGATACGCAGTATTTT
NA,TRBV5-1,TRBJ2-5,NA,CASSRQPQETQYF,TGTGCCAGCAGCCGACAGCCTCAAGAGACCCAGTACTTC
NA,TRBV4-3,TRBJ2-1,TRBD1,CASSQQFTGTGGRNEQFF,TGCGCCAGCAGCCAACAATTCACCGGGACAGGGGGTCGCAATGAGCAGTTCTTC
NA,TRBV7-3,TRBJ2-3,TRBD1,CASSRPQGASTDTQYF,TGTGCCAGCAGCCGTCCACAGGGGGCAAGCACAGATACGCAGTATTTT
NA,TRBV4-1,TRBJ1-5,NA,CASSQEIMTDQPQHF,TGCGCCAGCAGCCAAGAGATAATGACAGATCAGCCCCAGCATTTT
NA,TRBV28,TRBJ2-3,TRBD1,CASSETGGRSDTQYF,TGTGCCAGCAGTGAGACAGGGGGCAGATCAGATACGCAGTATTTT
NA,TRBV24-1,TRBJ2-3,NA,CAAQTGGDTQYF,TGTGCCGCCCAGACCGGCGGTGATACGCAGTATTTT
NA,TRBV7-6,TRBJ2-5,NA,CASSSGLQETQYF,TGTGCCAGCAGCTCGGGACTTCAAGAGACCCAGTACTTC
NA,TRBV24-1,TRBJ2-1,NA,CATSDDNTGSYNEQFF,TGTGCCACCAGTGATGACAATACAGGTTCCTACAATGAGCAGTTCTTC
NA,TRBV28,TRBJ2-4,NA,CASSQQGGSKNIQYF,TGTGCCAGCAGTCAGCAGGGAGGTTCCAAAAACATTCAGTACTTC
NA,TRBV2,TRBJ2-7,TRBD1,CASSPGQGVYEQYF,TGTGCCAGCAGCCCGGGACAGGGGGTATACGAGCAGTACTTC
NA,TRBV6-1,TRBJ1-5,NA,CASSEASSRANQPQHF,TGTGCCAGCAGTGAAGCAAGTAGTCGCGCTAATCAGCCCCAGCATTTT
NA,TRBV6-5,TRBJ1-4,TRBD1,CASSYRGTGDEKLFF,TGTGCCAGCAGTTACCGAGGGACAGGGGACGAAAAACTGTTTTTT
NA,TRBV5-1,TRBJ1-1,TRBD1,CASSSRDRVMNTEAFF,TGTGCCAGCAGCTCCCGGGACAGGGTCATGAACACTGAAGCTTTCTTT
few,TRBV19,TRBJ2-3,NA,CASSIGGTAQYF,TGTGCCAGTAGTATAGGTGGTACTGCGCAGTATTTT
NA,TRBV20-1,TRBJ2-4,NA,CSAKLNIQYF,TGCAGTGCTAAACTAAACATTCAGTACTTC
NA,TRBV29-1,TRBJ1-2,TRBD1,CSVEDDRGRSYTF,TGCAGCGTTGAAGATGACAGGGGGCGTAGCTACACCTTC
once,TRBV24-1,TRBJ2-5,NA,CATEQGGGVGKTQYF,TGTGCCACCGAGCAGGGGGGCGGTGTAGGAAAGACCCAGTACTTC
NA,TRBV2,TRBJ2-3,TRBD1,CASSVEGQGADTQYF,TGTGCCAGCAGTGTAGAGGGACAGGGGGCAGATACGCAGTATTTT
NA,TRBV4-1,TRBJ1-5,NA,CASSLAGLPGNNQPQHF,TGCGCCAGCAGCCTTGCGGGATTACCAGGTAACAATCAGCCCCAGCATTTT
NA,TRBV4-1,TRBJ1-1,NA,CASSQELTDYTEAFF,TGCGCCAGCAGCCAAGAATTGACGGACTACACTGAAGCTTTCTTT